These 32 T cell receptor beta chains were sequenced from one sample in a study of blood T cell repertoires in COVID-19. Assay: immunoSEQ multiplex PCR; the TCRdb copy retains only in-frame clones and omits some. The repertoire holds some 45,000 clones, over 75% seen once, with more than 20% in the top ten. Specimen: peripheral blood. The receptors originated from an older woman with acute or convalescent COVID-19.

The V call is TRBV5-1, the J call TRBJ1-4; 9 nucleotides align to TRBD1. This CDR3 region has 15 residues. V lost 4 bases and J lost 8; bases outside the gene matches: 9. Germline assignment: CDR1 SGHRS and CDR2 YFSETQ. The CDR3 sequence: CASSLPGTGTEKLFF. The CDR3 DNA reads TGCGCCAGCAGCCTTCCCGGGACAGGGACCGAAAAACTGTTTTTT.

This clone was found a few times. The chain employs TRBV5-3 and TRBJ1-2, with 7 bases identical to TRBD1. TRBV5-3 counts as an open reading frame of uncertain function. The J segment lost 5 bases and the V segment lost 1 base, leaving 5 bases of the junction unmatched. This CDR3 region has 14 residues. CDR3 region: CARSLSGQRYGYTF. The CDR3 nucleotides read TGTGCCAGAAGCTTGTCGGGACAGCGATATGGCTACACCTTC.

The V and J genes are TRBV4-1 and TRBJ1-6; the match to TRBD1 covers 7 bases. The V gene end was trimmed by 5 bases and the J gene end by 7 bases; junction bases not matched to a gene: 11. The CDR3 has 16 residues. Germline loops: CDR1 MGHRA, CDR2 YSYEKL. The chain's CDR3 is CASSTRDSPENSPLHF. DNA for the CDR3: TGCGCCAGCAGCACCCGGGACAGCCCAGAGAATTCACCCCTCCACTTT.

This chain uses TRBV19 with TRBJ2-1, with 10 bases lining up with TRBD1. From germline, CDR1 is LNHDA and CDR2 SQIVND (reference sequence). With 5 bases clipped from V and 4 bases from J, the junction kept 2 bases outside the gene matches. There are 14 residues in the CDR3. CDR3 region: CASSGGQGYNEQFF. The CDR3 DNA reads TGTGCCAGTAGTGGGGGACAGGGGTACAATGAGCAGTTCTTC. Variable domain in full (rest from reference TRBV19 and TRBJ2-1): DGGITQSPKYLFRKEGQNVTLSCEQNLNHDAMYWYRQDPGQGLRLIYYSQIVNDFQKGDIAEGYSVSREKKESFPLTVTSAQKNPTAFYLCASSGGQGYNEQFFGPGTRLTVL.

The chain combines TRBV27 with TRBJ2-4, with D possibly being TRBD1 (7 bases). The CDR3 has 17 residues. Trimming removed 5 bases from V and 0 bases from J, with 17 bases in between. Per the germline V gene, CDR1 is MNHEY and CDR2 is SMNVEV (reference sequence). Here the CDR3 reads CASSQGDAGLAKNIQYF. In nucleotides, the CDR3 is TGTGCCAGCAGTCAGGGGGATGCGGGGCTAGCCAAAAACATTCAGTACTTC.

V and J are TRBV15 and TRBJ2-3; D is possibly TRBD1 (6 bases). Between the trimmed V and J ends, which lost 9 bases and 4 bases, there was a span of 20 bases. This CDR3 has 15 amino acids. Germline CDR1 and CDR2: LNHNV and YYDKDF (reference sequence). CDR3 sequence (DNA): TGTGCCACGCAACCTAAGATAGCAGGGGCAGATACGCAGTATTTT. It translates to CATQPKIAGADTQYF.

The chain joins TRBV10-1 to TRBJ1-1; perhaps TRBD1 as D (6 bases). The CDR3 is 15 amino acids. CDR1 WNHNN and CDR2 SYGVQD come from the germline V gene (reference sequence). V lost 2 bases and J lost 2, with 12 bases in between. Here the CDR3 DNA reads TGCGCCAGCAGTGAGGGCAGGGGATATAACACTGAAGCTTTCTTT. It encodes CASSEGRGYNTEAFF.

The chain combines TRBV11-2 with TRBJ1-3; perhaps TRBD1 as D (6 bases). Trimming shortened V by 4 bases and J by 4 bases, and 11 bases separated the two germline ends. Germline V gene data show CDR1 as SGHAT and CDR2 as FQNNGV. The CDR3 covers 14 residues. CDR3 nucleotide sequence: TGTGCCAGCAGCTCCGGGACATCCGGAAACACCATATATTTT. Its protein product is CASSSGTSGNTIYF.

This clone was counted a single time. The chain joins TRBV5-1 to TRBJ2-5; 7 bases agree with TRBD1. V dropped 2 bases and J dropped 2; count of bases not matched to a gene: 3. The CDR3 has 14 amino acids. Germline V gene sequence: CDR1 SGHRS, CDR2 YFSETQ. CDR3 amino acids: CASSFVRGQETQYF. DNA of the CDR3: TGCGCCAGCAGCTTCGTCAGGGGGCAAGAGACCCAGTACTTC.

CDR3 loop: CASSELGQGINSPLHF. The CDR3 nucleotides read TGTGCCAGCAGTGAACTCGGACAGGGGATTAATTCACCCCTCCACTTT. V is TRBV2 and J is TRBJ1-6; 9 bases line up with TRBD1. V was clipped by 2 bases and J by 6 bases; unmatched bases: 5. Germline V gene sequence: CDR1 SNHLY, CDR2 FYNNEI. The CDR3 has 16 amino acids.

V gene TRBV6-7 combines with J gene TRBJ2-7; 8 bases are shared with TRBD1. TRBV6-7 is sorted into the ORF group, with uncertain function. J was trimmed by 0 bases and V by 4 bases; bases with no gene match: 8. This CDR3 is built from 16 residues. CDR3 nucleotides: TGTGCCAGCAGTTGGGGTTCGGGACAGGCCTCCTACGAGCAGTACTTC. It codes for CASSWGSGQASYEQYF.

The chain carries TRBV5-4 and TRBJ1-3; D is ambiguous. The V end was cut by 4 bases, the J end by 0 bases, with 8 bases between. This CDR3 has 14 residues. Germline values: CDR1 SGHNT, CDR2 YYREEE (reference sequence). CDR3 sequence reads: CASSTPGSGNTIYF. CDR3 in DNA: TGTGCCAGCAGCACGCCCGGCTCTGGAAACACCATATATTTT.

By frequency in the sample, this clone is medium-sized. The chain uses TRBV14 and TRBJ1-6; TRBD1 might be the D (6 bases). The CDR3 loop spans 14 amino acids. V was cut by 5 bases and J by 5 bases, with 10 bases left in between. Germline V CDR1 and CDR2: SGHDN, FVKESK. CDR3: CASSTGMNNSPLHF. CDR3 nucleotides: TGTGCCAGCAGCACAGGGATGAATAATTCACCCCTCCACTTT.

This clone was seen a single time. The chain combines TRBV9 with TRBJ2-3; TRBD2 agrees at 9 bases. The V and J ends lost 0 bases and 2 bases, in that order; junction bases with no gene match: 7. Germline CDR1 and CDR2: SGDLS and YYNGEE. The CDR3 extends over 17 amino acids. The CDR3 region is CASSVGVERGATDTQYF. The CDR3 bases are TGTGCCAGCAGCGTAGGGGTTGAGCGGGGGGCCACAGATACGCAGTATTTT.

The J gene is TRBJ1-4, the V gene TRBV6-6, with 10 bases aligning to TRBD1. This CDR3 contains 16 residues. J lost 8 bases, V lost 4 bases, and 10 bases had no gene match. Germline CDR1 is MNHNY and CDR2 is SVGAGI (reference sequence). The CDR3 DNA follows: TGTGCCAGCAGTTCATTACGGGGGACAGGGGAGGAAAAACTGTTTTTT. It codes for CASSSLRGTGEEKLFF.

The chain employs TRBV3-1 (or the pseudogene TRBV3-2) and TRBJ1-6, with D uncertain. Germline V gene data show CDR1 as LGHDT and CDR2 as YNNKEL (reference sequence). The CDR3 has 16 amino acids. V lost 0 bases and J lost 11, with 17 bases in between. CDR3 sequence: CASSQERPAGKAPLHF. The CDR3 region has the DNA TGTGCCAGCAGCCAAGAACGACCGGCCGGGAAGGCACCCCTCCACTTT.

This rearrangement joins TRBV5-6 to TRBJ1-6; 7 bases line up with TRBD1. The CDR3 totals 14 residues. Trimming took 2 bases from V and 7 from J; bases not matched to a gene: 3. Germline CDR1 and CDR2: SGHDT and YYEEEE. The CDR3 sequence is CASSFRDSNSPLHF. The CDR3 DNA reads TGTGCCAGCAGCTTCCGGGACAGCAATTCACCCCTCCACTTT.

This sequence joins TRBV12-5 and TRBJ1-5; 9 bases are a match to TRBD1. CDR1 is LGHNT, CDR2 FRNRAP, per germline. The CDR3 is 15 amino acids. The J segment lost 0 bases and the V segment lost 7 bases, leaving 4 bases of the junction unmatched. CDR3 in DNA: TGTGCTAGTGTCACAGGGGGCCTTAGCAATCAGCCCCAGCATTTT. It translates to CASVTGGLSNQPQHF.

The chain uses TRBV20-1 and TRBJ2-7; 7 bases line up with TRBD1. CDR1 is DFQATT and CDR2 is SNEGSKA in the germline V gene (reference sequence). V shed 3 bases and J 2 bases; nucleotides not matched to a gene: 10. The length of the CDR3 is 15 residues. CDR3 amino acids: CSASRQGAYTYEQYF. The CDR3 coding sequence is TGCAGTGCTAGTCGACAGGGCGCCTACACCTACGAGCAGTACTTC.

This chain links TRBV10-3 with TRBJ2-2, with unresolved D. From germline, CDR1 is ENHRY and CDR2 SYGVKD. V dropped 3 bases and J dropped 6 bases, with 14 bases sitting between them. CDR3 length: 15 amino acids. CDR3 region: CAISERSALAGELFF. Written as DNA, the CDR3 is TGTGCCATCAGTGAAAGGTCAGCGCTCGCCGGGGAGCTGTTTTTT.

The gene calls are TRBV4-3 and TRBJ2-6, with 10 bases fitting TRBD1. CDR3 length equals 19 residues. Germline values: CDR1 LGHNA, CDR2 YSLEER. V was pared by 1 base and J by 1 base, with 7 bases of the junction left unmatched. The CDR3 reads CASSQGLRDRGSGANVLTF. DNA for the CDR3: TGCGCCAGCAGCCAAGGTCTTCGGGACAGGGGATCTGGGGCCAACGTCCTGACTTTC.

The chain joins TRBV5-1 to TRBJ2-7; TRBD1 agrees at 8 bases. There are 16 residues in the CDR3. The germline V gene encodes CDR1 SGHRS and CDR2 YFSETQ. V gave up 3 bases and J gave up 2 bases; unmatched junction bases: 10. The CDR3 protein is CASSYHGTGETYEQYF. The CDR3 nucleotides read TGCGCCAGCAGCTACCATGGGACAGGAGAGACCTACGAGCAGTACTTC.

The chain links TRBV7-8 to TRBJ2-1; 7 nucleotides line up with TRBD1. Germline CDR1 SGHVS, CDR2 FQNEAQ. The CDR3 extends over 13 amino acids. Trimming at V came to 4 bases and at J to 8 bases, leaving 5 bases not matched to a gene. The CDR3 here is CASSSTGDHEQFF. In DNA, the CDR3 is TGTGCCAGCAGCTCAACAGGGGACCATGAGCAGTTCTTC.

The chain employs TRBV13 and TRBJ2-2, with 9 nucleotides matching TRBD2. V was pared by 5 bases and J by 7 bases, with 11 bases of the junction left unmatched. Germline V CDR1 and CDR2: PRHDT, FYEKMQ (reference sequence). This CDR3 has 16 residues. The CDR3 sequence: CASSPLAGGPGGELFF. The CDR3 DNA sequence: TGTGCCAGCAGCCCGCTCGCGGGGGGGCCGGGCGGGGAGCTGTTTTTT.

The V and J genes are TRBV4-3 and TRBJ1-2, with D unclear. The CDR3 totals 14 residues. Germline V gene sequence: CDR1 LGHNA, CDR2 YSLEER. Trimming took 0 bases from V and 8 from J, leaving 13 bases between them. CDR3 nucleotides: TGCGCCAGCAGCCAAGATCGTGGGCCTTCGGGCTACACCTTC. This gives the protein CASSQDRGPSGYTF.

The rearrangement links TRBV12-5 to TRBJ1-1; D perhaps matches TRBD1 (6 bases). Germline V CDR1 and CDR2: LGHNT, FRNRAP. CDR3 length: 13 residues. V gave up 2 bases and J gave up 5 bases, with 9 bases separating them. The DNA for the CDR3 is TGTGCTAGTGGTTTGCTCACAGGGACTGAAGCTTTCTTT. It codes for CASGLLTGTEAFF.

This clone was counted once. The rearrangement uses TRBV5-5 and TRBJ1-2, with 9 positions matching TRBD1. Germline trimming cut 6 bases from V and 4 bases from J; bases unmatched to any gene: 4. The germline CDR1 and CDR2 sequences are SGHKS and YYEKEE (reference sequence). There are 13 residues in the CDR3. Here the CDR3 reads CASTLQGAYGYTF. In DNA form, the CDR3 reads TGTGCCAGCACCTTACAGGGGGCCTATGGCTACACCTTC.

The rearrangement uses TRBV6-4 and TRBJ2-2; no firm D call. This CDR3 comprises 13 residues. CDR1 and CDR2 from the germline V gene are MRHNA and SNTAGT. Trimming pared 8 bases from V and 5 bases from J, leaving 12 bases between. The CDR3 protein is CASAAFYTGELFF. CDR3 DNA: TGTGCCAGCGCGGCTTTCTATACCGGGGAGCTGTTTTTT.

This clone has only one observation. This CDR3 reads CAWENPLRRDYGYTF. CDR3 bases: TGTGCCTGGGAAAACCCCTTGAGGAGGGACTATGGCTACACCTTC. V is TRBV30 and J is TRBJ1-2; D is uncertain. V lost 5 bases and J lost 3, with 19 bases in between. In germline, CDR1 is GTSNPN, CDR2 SVGIG (reference sequence). This CDR3 comprises 15 residues.

The chain employs TRBV30 and TRBJ1-2; D is ambiguous. CDR3 size: 15 residues. Deletions cut 0 bases from V and 0 bases from J, with 11 bases between. In germline, CDR1 is GTSNPN, CDR2 SVGIG (reference sequence). The CDR3 region has the DNA TGTGCCTGGAGTGTAAGAGGAGGAGCTAACTATGGCTACACCTTC. Translating gives CAWSVRGGANYGYTF.

This clone was counted once. V usage is TRBV3-1 (or the pseudogene TRBV3-2) and J usage is TRBJ2-1; TRBD2 matches at 12 bases. Germline V lookup: CDR1 LGHDT, CDR2 YNNKEL (reference sequence). This CDR3 is 21 amino acids long. V was pared by 0 bases and J by 4 bases, with 16 bases of the junction left unmatched. The CDR3 spells CASSQDPGWASGGAVYNEQFF. CDR3 DNA: TGTGCCAGCAGCCAAGATCCCGGCTGGGCTAGCGGGGGGGCTGTATACAATGAGCAGTTCTTC.

V and J are TRBV7-2 and TRBJ1-4, with 7 bases that match TRBD1. Germline CDR1 reads SGHTA; CDR2 reads FQGNSA. Germline trimming cut 4 bases from V and 3 bases from J; bases unmatched to any gene: 2. CDR3 length equals 14 residues. The CDR3: CASSSGGANEKLFF. The DNA of the CDR3 is TGTGCCAGCAGCTCAGGGGGAGCTAATGAAAAACTGTTTTTT.